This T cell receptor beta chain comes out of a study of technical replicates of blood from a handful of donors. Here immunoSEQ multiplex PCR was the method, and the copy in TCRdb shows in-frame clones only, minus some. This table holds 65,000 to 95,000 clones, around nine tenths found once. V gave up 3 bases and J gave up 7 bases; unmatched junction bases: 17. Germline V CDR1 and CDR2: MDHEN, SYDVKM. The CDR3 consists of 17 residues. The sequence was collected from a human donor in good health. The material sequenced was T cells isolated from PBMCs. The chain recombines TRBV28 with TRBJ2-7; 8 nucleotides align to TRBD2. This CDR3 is CASSFPASREGRREQYF. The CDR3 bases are TGTGCCAGCAGTTTTCCCGCCTCACGGGAGGGGCGTCGGGAGCAGTACTTC.